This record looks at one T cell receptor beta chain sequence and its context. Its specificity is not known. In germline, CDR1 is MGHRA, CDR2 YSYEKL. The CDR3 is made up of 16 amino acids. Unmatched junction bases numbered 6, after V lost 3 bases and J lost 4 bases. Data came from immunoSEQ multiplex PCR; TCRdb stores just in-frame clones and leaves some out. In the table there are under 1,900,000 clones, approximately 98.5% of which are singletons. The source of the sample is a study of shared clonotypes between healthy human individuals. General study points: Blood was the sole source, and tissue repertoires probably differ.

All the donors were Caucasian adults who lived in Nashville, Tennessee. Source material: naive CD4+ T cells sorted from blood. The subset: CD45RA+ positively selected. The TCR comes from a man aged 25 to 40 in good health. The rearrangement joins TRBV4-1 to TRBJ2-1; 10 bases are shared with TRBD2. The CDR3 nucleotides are TGCGCCAGCAGCCATCAGACTAGCGGGTTTTACAATGAGCAGTTCTTC. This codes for CASSHQTSGFYNEQFF.